The 20 T cell receptor beta chains given below trace back to one sample, sequenced in a study of cytomegalovirus exposure and HLA in healthy donors. 60 Vbeta and 13 Jbeta primers were used in PCR. Here immunoSEQ multiplex PCR was the method, and the copy in TCRdb shows in-frame clones only, minus some. The sample shows almost 200,000 clones, roughly 85% of them seen only once. Sequencing used PBMCs. These receptor sequences come from a woman aged 30 to 39 in good health and CMV-seropositive.

The rearrangement uses TRBV6-6 and TRBJ1-2; no clear D. The CDR3 is 12 residues long. Trimming stripped 2 bases from V and 6 bases from J, with 7 bases between. Germline assignment: CDR1 MNHNY and CDR2 SVGAGI (reference sequence). The CDR3 loop is CASSYREDGYTF. In nucleotides, the CDR3 is TGTGCCAGCAGTTACCGCGAAGATGGCTACACCTTC.

The chain links TRBV6-5 to TRBJ2-2, with D possibly TRBD2 on 5 matching bases. Looked up from germline, CDR1 is MNHEY and CDR2 is SVGAGI. Trimming took 2 bases from V and 0 from J, leaving 10 bases between them. This CDR3 is 16 amino acids long. Written as DNA, the CDR3 is TGTGCCAGCAGTTACATCCGGGGTACGAACACCGGGGAGCTGTTTTTT. Protein product: CASSYIRGTNTGELFF.

This rearrangement joins TRBV6-1 to TRBJ1-6, with D possibly TRBD1 on 6 matching bases. Germline V gene lookup returns CDR1 MNHNS and CDR2 SASEGT. This CDR3 is 14 amino acids long. Trimming pared 5 bases from V and 6 bases from J, leaving 11 bases between. The CDR3 nucleotides read TGTGCCAGCAGTAGGGGGGGAGGTAATTCACCCCTCCACTTT. This encodes CASSRGGGNSPLHF.

The chain carries TRBV7-2 and TRBJ2-7; 7 bases map to TRBD1. The CDR3 is 13 residues long. Germline trimming cut 4 bases from V and 3 bases from J; bases unmatched to any gene: 3. Looked up from germline, CDR1 is SGHTA and CDR2 is FQGNSA. The DNA of the CDR3 is TGTGCCAGCAGCTCCGGGACAGACTACGAGCAGTACTTC. Translated: CASSSGTDYEQYF.

DNA for the CDR3: TGTGCCAGCTTAGAGGAAGCCGTCCCTCTCAACTATGGCTACACCTTC. The encoded protein is CASLEEAVPLNYGYTF. The chain links TRBV2 to TRBJ1-2; D is undetermined. The CDR3 contains 16 residues. The germline V gene encodes CDR1 SNHLY and CDR2 FYNNEI. Trimming left V 8 bases short and J 2 bases short, with 21 bases between.

The rearrangement joins TRBV29-1 to TRBJ1-2, with 7 bases aligning to TRBD1. V was pared by 3 bases and J by 4 bases, with 5 bases of the junction left unmatched. The CDR3 length is 13 residues. The germline V gene encodes CDR1 SQVTM and CDR2 ANQGSEA. Here the CDR3 reads CSVEKDRVYGYTF. Here the CDR3 DNA reads TGCAGCGTTGAGAAAGACAGGGTCTATGGCTACACCTTC.

The chain is built from TRBV4-1 and TRBJ2-3, with 8 bases lining up with TRBD2. The CDR3 is 17 residues long. The V gene end was trimmed by 0 bases and the J gene end by 1 base; junction bases not matched to a gene: 6. Germline lookup yields CDR1 MGHRA and CDR2 YSYEKL. Here the CDR3 reads CASSQEPPSGRTDTQYF. In nucleotides, the CDR3 is TGCGCCAGCAGCCAAGAGCCCCCTAGCGGGCGCACAGATACGCAGTATTTT.

DNA of the CDR3: TGTGCCAGCAGTTCCAACAGGGTGAGCTCCTATAATTCACCCCTCCACTTT. As protein: CASSSNRVSSYNSPLHF. The chain employs TRBV27 and TRBJ1-6, with D maybe TRBD1 (6 bases). This CDR3 is 17 amino acids long. Trimming cost V 4 bases and J 0 bases, with 13 bases left between them. CDR1 is MNHEY and CDR2 is SMNVEV in the germline V gene (reference sequence).

This sequence joins TRBV30 and TRBJ2-3, with 9 bases that match TRBD1. V gave up 1 base and J gave up 0 bases; unmatched junction bases: 2. The CDR3 runs to 15 residues. Germline assignment: CDR1 GTSNPN and CDR2 SVGIG (reference sequence). CDR3 sequence (DNA): TGTGCCTGGAGTGACACAGGGGGCAGCACAGATACGCAGTATTTT. It specifies CAWSDTGGSTDTQYF.

This clone occurred once. The CDR3 DNA is TGCGCCAGCAGTGAGTCTGCGGGGGGGCTTAACAATGAGCAGTTCTTC. Its translation: CASSESAGGLNNEQFF. The chain carries TRBV10-2 and TRBJ2-1; 9 bases are shared with TRBD2. Germline trimming cut 0 bases from V and 5 bases from J; bases unmatched to any gene: 5. The germline CDR1 and CDR2 sequences are WSHSY and SAAADI. This CDR3 is built from 16 residues.

The chain recombines TRBV5-5 with TRBJ2-2; D possibly corresponds to TRBD2 (5 bases). The CDR3 loop spans 15 amino acids. The germline V gene has CDR1 SGHKS and CDR2 YYEKEE (reference sequence). The V gene lost 4 bases and the J gene lost 4 bases, with 14 bases spanning the gap. The CDR3 nucleotides read TGTGCCAGCAGCGCCAATACCGGAGGCACCGGGGAGCTGTTTTTT. It yields the protein CASSANTGGTGELFF.

V gene TRBV7-6 combines with J gene TRBJ2-7; TRBD1 agrees at 12 bases. The V gene end was trimmed by 4 bases and the J gene end by 3 bases; junction bases not matched to a gene: 7. CDR1 and CDR2 (germline): SGHVS, FNYEAQ. The CDR3 has 16 residues. As DNA, the CDR3 is TGTGCCAGCAGCTCCACGGGACAGGGGGCGAACTACGAGCAGTACTTC. Translating gives CASSSTGQGANYEQYF. Supplemented by reference TRBV7-6 and TRBJ2-7, the full variable domain reads GAGVSQSPRYKVTKRGQDVALRCDPISGHVSLYWYRQALGQGPEFLTYFNYEAQQDKSGLPNDRFSAERPEGSISTLTIQRTEQRDSAMYRCASSSTGQGANYEQYFGPGTRLTVT.

The V gene is TRBV5-1, the J gene TRBJ1-5; 8 bases match TRBD1. The CDR3 runs to 14 residues. Germline V lookup: CDR1 SGHRS, CDR2 YFSETQ. Losses at the gene ends were 3 bases for V and 7 bases for J; bases not matched to a gene: 6. The CDR3 spells CASSSTGEGQPQHF. The DNA of the CDR3 is TGCGCCAGCAGCTCGACAGGGGAAGGCCAGCCCCAGCATTTT.

This clone is a singleton in its sample. V usage is TRBV23-1 and J usage is TRBJ2-7; 10 bases agree with TRBD2. TRBV23-1 is labeled an ORF, and its function is uncertain. CDR3 length: 13 residues. The junction had 11 bases not matched to a gene; V was cut back by 11 bases and J by 7 bases. The CDR3 DNA is TGCGCCTCTCAGACTAGCGGGCTGGGGGAGCAGTACTTC. It codes for CASQTSGLGEQYF.

V usage is TRBV29-1 and J usage is TRBJ1-5; 10 positions match TRBD1. The germline V gene encodes CDR1 SQVTM and CDR2 ANQGSEA. Unmatched junction bases numbered 8, after V lost 4 bases and J lost 2 bases. The CDR3 has 16 amino acids. CDR3 bases: TGCAGCGTTGCGGGACAGGGGCCTGGGGGCAATCAGCCCCAGCATTTT. Translation gives CSVAGQGPGGNQPQHF.

This chain connects TRBV5-6 to TRBJ2-7, with no clear D. The CDR3 covers 15 residues. V was clipped by 0 bases and J by 0 bases, with 10 bases between them. The V gene's germline CDR1 is SGHDT and CDR2 YYEEEE. CDR3 protein: CASSLGRPSSYEQYF. The CDR3 DNA sequence: TGTGCCAGCAGCTTGGGCAGGCCGAGCTCCTACGAGCAGTACTTC.

The chain links TRBV23-1 to TRBJ1-2; TRBD1 is a possible D gene (6 bases). TRBV23-1 has ORF status, its function being uncertain. V shed 2 bases and J shed 4 bases, with 23 bases lying between them. This CDR3 region has 18 residues. For the CDR3, the DNA is TGCGCCAGCAGTCAACTTCTTGGTCAGGGGTCCGCAGGCTATGGCTACACCTTC. This encodes CASSQLLGQGSAGYGYTF.

This chain links TRBV7-9 with TRBJ1-3, with D possibly matching TRBD1 (5 bases). This CDR3 has 15 amino acids. CDR1 and CDR2 (germline): SEHNR, FQNEAQ (reference sequence). The V end lost 0 bases, the J end lost 5 bases, and 11 bases lay between the germline ends. The CDR3 DNA sequence: TGTGCCAGCAGCTTAGCACAGGAAACCAGAAACACCATATATTTT. The encoded protein is CASSLAQETRNTIYF. Together with reference TRBV7-9 and TRBJ1-3, the CDR3 gives the full variable domain: DTGVSQNPRHKITKRGQNVTFRCDPISEHNRLYWYRQTLGQGPEFLTYFQNEAQLEKSRLLSDRFSAERPKGSFSTLEIQRTEQGDSAMYLCASSLAQETRNTIYFGEGSWLTVV.

This chain links TRBV11-3 with TRBJ1-1, with 7 bases lining up with TRBD1. Per the germline V gene, CDR1 is SGHNT and CDR2 is YENEEA. V lost 5 bases, J lost 6 bases, and 18 bases stayed unmatched. The CDR3 runs to 17 residues. For the CDR3, the DNA is TGTGCCAGCAGCCACGGGGGGGACAGCGTCCTTTTGGCTGAAGCTTTCTTT. Protein product: CASSHGGDSVLLAEAFF.

The chain links TRBV10-3 to TRBJ2-7, with a weak D call TRBD1 (5 bases). Trimming took off 8 bases at V and 3 bases at J, with 14 bases between the two ends. Germline CDR1 reads ENHRY; CDR2 reads SYGVKD. The CDR3 has 13 residues. Here the CDR3 reads CAILRTSDYEQYF. The CDR3, as DNA: TGTGCCATCCTTAGGACATCGGACTACGAGCAGTACTTC.